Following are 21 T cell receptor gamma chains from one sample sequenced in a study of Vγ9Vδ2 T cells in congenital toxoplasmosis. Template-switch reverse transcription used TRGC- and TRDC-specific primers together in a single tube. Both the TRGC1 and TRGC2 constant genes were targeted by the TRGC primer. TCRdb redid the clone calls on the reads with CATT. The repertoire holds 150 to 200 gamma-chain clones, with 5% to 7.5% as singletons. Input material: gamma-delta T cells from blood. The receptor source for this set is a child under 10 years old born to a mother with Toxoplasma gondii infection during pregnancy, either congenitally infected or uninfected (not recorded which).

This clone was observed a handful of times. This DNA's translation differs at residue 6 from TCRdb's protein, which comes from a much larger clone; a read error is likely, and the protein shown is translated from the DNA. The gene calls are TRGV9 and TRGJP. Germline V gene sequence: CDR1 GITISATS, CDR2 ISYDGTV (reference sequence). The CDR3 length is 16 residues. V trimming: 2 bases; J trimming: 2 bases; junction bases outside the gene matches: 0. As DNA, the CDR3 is TGTGCCTTGTGGGAGGGGCAAGAGTTGGGCAAAAAAATCAAGGTATTT. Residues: CALWEGQELGKKIKVF.

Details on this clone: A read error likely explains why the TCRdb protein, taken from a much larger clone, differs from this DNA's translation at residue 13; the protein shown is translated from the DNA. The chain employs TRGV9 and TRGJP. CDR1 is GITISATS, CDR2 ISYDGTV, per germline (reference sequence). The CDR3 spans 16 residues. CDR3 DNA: TGTGCCTTGTGGGAGGTTGGGGAGTTGGGCAAAAAAAGCAAGGTATTT. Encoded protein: CALWEVGELGKKSKVF.

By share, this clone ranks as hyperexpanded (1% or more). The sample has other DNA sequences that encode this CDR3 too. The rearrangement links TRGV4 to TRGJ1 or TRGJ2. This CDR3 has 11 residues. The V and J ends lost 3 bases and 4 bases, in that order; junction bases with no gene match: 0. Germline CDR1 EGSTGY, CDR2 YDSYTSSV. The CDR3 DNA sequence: TGTGCCACCTGGGATTATTATAAGAAACTCTTT. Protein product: CATWDYYKKLF.

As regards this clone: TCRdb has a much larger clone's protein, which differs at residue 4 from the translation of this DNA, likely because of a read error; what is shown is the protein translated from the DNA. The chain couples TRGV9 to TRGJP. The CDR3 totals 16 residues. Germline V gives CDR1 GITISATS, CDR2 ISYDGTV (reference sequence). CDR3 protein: CALCEVGELGKKIKVF. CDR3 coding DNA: TGTGCCTTGTGCGAGGTTGGGGAGTTGGGCAAAAAAATCAAGGTATTT.

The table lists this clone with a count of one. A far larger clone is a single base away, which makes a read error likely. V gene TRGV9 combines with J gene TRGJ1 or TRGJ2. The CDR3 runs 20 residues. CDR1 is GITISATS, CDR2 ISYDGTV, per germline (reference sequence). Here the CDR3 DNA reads TGTGCCGTGTGGGAGGTGCTAGTTGTTTTTCCAAGGCGTAATTATTATAAGAAACTCTTT. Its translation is CAVWEVLVVFPRRNYYKKLF.

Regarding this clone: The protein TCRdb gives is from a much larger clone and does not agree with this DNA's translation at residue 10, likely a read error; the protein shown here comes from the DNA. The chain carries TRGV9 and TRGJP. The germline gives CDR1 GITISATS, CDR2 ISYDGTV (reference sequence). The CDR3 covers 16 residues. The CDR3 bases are TGTGCCTTGTGGGAGGTGCAAGAGTTGGTCAAAAAAATCAAGGTATTT. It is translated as CALWEVQELVKKIKVF.

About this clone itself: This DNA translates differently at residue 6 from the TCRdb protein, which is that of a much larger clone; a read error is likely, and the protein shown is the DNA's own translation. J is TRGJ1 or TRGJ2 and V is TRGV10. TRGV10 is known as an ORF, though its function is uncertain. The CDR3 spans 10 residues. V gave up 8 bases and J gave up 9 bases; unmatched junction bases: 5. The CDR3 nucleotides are TGTGCTGCGTGGGAGACTAAGAAACTCTTT. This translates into CAAWETKKLF.

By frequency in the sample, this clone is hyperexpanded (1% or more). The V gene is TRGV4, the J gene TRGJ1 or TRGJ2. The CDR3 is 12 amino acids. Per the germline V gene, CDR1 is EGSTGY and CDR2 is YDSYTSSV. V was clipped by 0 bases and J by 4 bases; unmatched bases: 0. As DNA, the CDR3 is TGTGCCACCTGGGATGGGTATTATAAGAAACTCTTT. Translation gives CATWDGYYKKLF.

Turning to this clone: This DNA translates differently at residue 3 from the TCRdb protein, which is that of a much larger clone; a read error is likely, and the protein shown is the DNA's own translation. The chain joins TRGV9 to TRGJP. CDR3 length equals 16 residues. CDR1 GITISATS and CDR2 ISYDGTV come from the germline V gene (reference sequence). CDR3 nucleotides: TGTGCCGTGTGGGAGGTGCAAGAGTTGGGCAAAAAAATCAAGGTATTT. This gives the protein CAVWEVQELGKKIKVF.

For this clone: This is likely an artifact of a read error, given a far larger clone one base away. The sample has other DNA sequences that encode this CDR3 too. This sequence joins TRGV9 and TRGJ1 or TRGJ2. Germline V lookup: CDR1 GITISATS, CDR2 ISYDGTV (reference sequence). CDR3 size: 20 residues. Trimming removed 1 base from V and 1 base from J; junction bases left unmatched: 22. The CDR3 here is CALWEVLVVFPRRNYYKKLF. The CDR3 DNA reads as TGTGCCTTGTGGGAGGTTCTAGTTGTTTTTCCAAGGCGTAATTATTATAAGAAACTCTTT.

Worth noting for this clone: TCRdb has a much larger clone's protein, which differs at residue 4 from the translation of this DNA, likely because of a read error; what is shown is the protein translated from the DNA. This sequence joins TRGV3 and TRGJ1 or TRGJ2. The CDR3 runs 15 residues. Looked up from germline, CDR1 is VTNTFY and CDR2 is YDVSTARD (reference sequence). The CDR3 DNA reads TGTGCCACCCGGGACAGGTCCCTGAATTATTATAAGAAACTCTTT. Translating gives CATRDRSLNYYKKLF.

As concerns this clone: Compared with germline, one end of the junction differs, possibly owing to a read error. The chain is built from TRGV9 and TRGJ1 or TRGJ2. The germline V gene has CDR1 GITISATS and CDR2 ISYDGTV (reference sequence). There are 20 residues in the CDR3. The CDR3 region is CALWEVLVVFPMRNYYKKLF. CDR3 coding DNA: TGTGCCTTATGGGAGGTGCTAGTTGTTTTTCCAATGCGTAATTATTATAAGAAACTCTTT.

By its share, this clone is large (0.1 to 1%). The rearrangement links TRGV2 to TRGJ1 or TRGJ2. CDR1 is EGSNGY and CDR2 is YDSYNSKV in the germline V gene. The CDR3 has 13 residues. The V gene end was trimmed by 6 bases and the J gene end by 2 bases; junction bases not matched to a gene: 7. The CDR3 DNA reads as TGTGCCACCTGGAGGGGTCATTATTATAAGAAACTCTTT. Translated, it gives CATWRGHYYKKLF.

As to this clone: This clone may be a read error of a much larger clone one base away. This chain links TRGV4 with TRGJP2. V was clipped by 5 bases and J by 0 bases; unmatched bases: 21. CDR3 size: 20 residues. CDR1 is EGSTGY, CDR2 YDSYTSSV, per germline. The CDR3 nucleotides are TGTGCCACCTGGGTCGCGAGCTCCCGCCTAATAGATAGTAGTGATTGGATCAAGACGTTT. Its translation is CATWVASSRLIDSSDWIKTF.

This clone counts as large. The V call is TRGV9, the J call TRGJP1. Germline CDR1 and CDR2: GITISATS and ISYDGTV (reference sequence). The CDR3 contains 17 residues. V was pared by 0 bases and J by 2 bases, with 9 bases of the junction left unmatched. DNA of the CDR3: TGTGCCTTGTGGGAGGTGCATGAGAGGACCACTGGTTGGTTCAAGATATTT. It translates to CALWEVHERTTGWFKIF.

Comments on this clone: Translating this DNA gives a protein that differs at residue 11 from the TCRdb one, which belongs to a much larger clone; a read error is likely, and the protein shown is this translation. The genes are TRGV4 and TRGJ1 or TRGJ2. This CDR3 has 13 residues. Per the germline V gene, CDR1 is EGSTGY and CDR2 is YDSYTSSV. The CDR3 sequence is CATWDGPNYKNLF. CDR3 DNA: TGTGCCACCTGGGATGGGCCCAATTATAAGAATCTCTTT.

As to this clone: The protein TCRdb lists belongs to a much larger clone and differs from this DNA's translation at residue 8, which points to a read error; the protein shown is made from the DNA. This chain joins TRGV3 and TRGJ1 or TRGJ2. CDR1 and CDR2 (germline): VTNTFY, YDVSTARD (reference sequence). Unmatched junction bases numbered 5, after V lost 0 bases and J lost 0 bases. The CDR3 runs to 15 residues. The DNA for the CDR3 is TGTGCCACCTGGGACAGGTCCCCGAATTATTATAAGAAACTCTTT. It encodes CATWDRSPNYYKKLF.

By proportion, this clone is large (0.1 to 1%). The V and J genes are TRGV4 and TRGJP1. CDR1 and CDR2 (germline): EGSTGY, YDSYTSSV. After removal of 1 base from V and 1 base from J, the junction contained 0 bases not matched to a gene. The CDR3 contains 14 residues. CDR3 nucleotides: TGTGCCACCTGGGATGGTACCACTGGTTGGTTCAAGATATTT. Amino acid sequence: CATWDGTTGWFKIF.

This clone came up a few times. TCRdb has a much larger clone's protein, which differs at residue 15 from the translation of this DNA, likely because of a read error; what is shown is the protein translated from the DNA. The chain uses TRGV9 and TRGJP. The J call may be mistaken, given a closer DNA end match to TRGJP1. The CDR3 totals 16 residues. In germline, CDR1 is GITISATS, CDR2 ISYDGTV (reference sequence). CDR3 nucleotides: TGTGCCTTGTGGGAGGTGCAAGAGTTGGGCAAAAAAATCAAGATATTT. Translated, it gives CALWEVQELGKKIKIF.

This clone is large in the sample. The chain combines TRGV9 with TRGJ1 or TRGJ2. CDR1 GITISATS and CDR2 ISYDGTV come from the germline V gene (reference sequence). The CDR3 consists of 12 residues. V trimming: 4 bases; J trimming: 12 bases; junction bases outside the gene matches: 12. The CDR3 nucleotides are TGTGCCTTGTGGGATCCCAAAGGGTGGAAACTCTTT. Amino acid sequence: CALWDPKGWKLF.

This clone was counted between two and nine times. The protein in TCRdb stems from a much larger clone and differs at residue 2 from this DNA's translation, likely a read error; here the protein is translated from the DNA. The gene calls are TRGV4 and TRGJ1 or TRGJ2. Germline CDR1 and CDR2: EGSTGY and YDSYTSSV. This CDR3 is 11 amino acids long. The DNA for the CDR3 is TGTACCACCTGGGATTATTATAAGAAACTCTTT. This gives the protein CTTWDYYKKLF.